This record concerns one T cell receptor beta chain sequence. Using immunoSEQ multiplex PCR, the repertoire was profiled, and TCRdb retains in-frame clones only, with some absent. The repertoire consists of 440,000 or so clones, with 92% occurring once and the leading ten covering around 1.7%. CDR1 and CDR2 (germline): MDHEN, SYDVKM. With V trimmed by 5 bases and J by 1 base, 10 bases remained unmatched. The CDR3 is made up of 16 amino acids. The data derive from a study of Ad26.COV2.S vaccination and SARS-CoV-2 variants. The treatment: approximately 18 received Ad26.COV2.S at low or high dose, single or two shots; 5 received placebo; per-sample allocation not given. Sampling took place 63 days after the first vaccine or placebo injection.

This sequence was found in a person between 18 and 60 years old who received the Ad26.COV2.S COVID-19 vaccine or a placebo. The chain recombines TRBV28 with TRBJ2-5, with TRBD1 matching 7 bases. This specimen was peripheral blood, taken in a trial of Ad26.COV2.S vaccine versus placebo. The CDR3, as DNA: TGTGCCAGCAGTCAGACCGGGACAGCGAGCCAAGAGACCCAGTACTTC. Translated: CASSQTGTASQETQYF. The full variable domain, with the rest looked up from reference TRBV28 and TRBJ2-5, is DVKVTQSSRYLVKRTGEKVFLECVQDMDHENMFWYRQDPGLGLRLIYFSYDVKMKEKGDIPEGYSVSREKKERFSLILESASTNQTSMYLCASSQTGTASQETQYFGPGTRLLVL.